Here is one T cell receptor beta chain with its context. In the authors' methods: Quantification of nucleated cells was approximated via reference gene primer amplification. The table came from immunoSEQ multiplex PCR; TCRdb's copy has only in-frame clones and leaves some out. V and J calls and clone size are copied from that table; D and trimming were computed from the DNA. The table records more than 250,000 clones, approximately 86% of them present only once. The CDR3 consists of 14 residues. Deletions cut 1 base from V and 7 bases from J, with 13 bases between. From germline, CDR1 is LNHDA and CDR2 SQIVND (reference sequence). The sample comes from a study of blood T cell repertoires in COVID-19. About the study: There were acute and convalescent COVID-19 samples, and they came from the United States, Italy and Spain.

Sequenced sample: peripheral blood. The clonotype comes from a man aged 18 to 30 with active or convalescent COVID-19. The chain uses TRBV19 and TRBJ1-2, with TRBD1 as a possible D gene (6 bases). CDR3: CASSIAGARGGYTF. The DNA for the CDR3 is TGTGCCAGTAGTATAGCAGGGGCAAGGGGTGGCTACACCTTC. Full variable domain (rest looked up from reference TRBV19 and TRBJ1-2): DGGITQSPKYLFRKEGQNVTLSCEQNLNHDAMYWYRQDPGQGLRLIYYSQIVNDFQKGDIAEGYSVSREKKESFPLTVTSAQKNPTAFYLCASSIAGARGGYTFGSGTRLTVV.